The clone carrying this T cell receptor beta chain was recorded many times. This entry is derived from a study of CD8 T cells in ankylosing spondylitis. The V end lost 6 bases, the J end lost 2 bases, and 7 bases lay between the germline ends. The CDR3 extends over 13 amino acids. TCRdb re-called the 5' RACE reads through MiXCR, storing one row per CDR3 protein. Here the sample spans 230,000 or so distinct CDR3 sequences, around 25% being singletons. Sequences were obtained from blood, either unsorted or a sorted T cell fraction (not recorded which). This sequence originates from a male donor with ankylosing spondylitis or in good health (not recorded which). The chain has TRBV12-3 or TRBV12-4 and TRBJ2-2; no clear D. The CDR3 region has the DNA TGTGCCAGCAGACCGGCCAACACCGGGGAGCTGTTTTTT. This encodes CASRPANTGELFF.